This is a list of T cell receptor beta chains from one sample in a study of cytomegalovirus exposure and HLA in healthy donors. Some clones are missing from TCRdb's copy, which holds only in-frame ones; the method was immunoSEQ multiplex PCR. The sample's table shows some 75,000 clones. Material: PBMCs. The receptors stem from a man between 40 and 49 years old in good health and CMV-seronegative. CDR3s include the opening cysteine and the closing phenylalanine or tryptophan. The D gene is left open where the match is weak.

v_gene	d_gene	j_gene	CDR3nt	CDR3aa
TRBV19	TRBD1	TRBJ1-5	TGTGCCAGTAGTAGAGGACAGGGGTCCAATCAGCCCCAGCATTTT	CASSRGQGSNQPQHF
TRBV10-3	TRBD1	TRBJ1-4	TGTGCCATCAGTGGGACAGGGGGAACTAATGAAAAACTGTTTTTT	CAISGTGGTNEKLFF
TRBV5-5	TRBD2	TRBJ2-5	TGTGCCAGCAGCACGGGGACTAGCGGGGGAGTAAAGCTCCAAGAGACCCAGTACTTC	CASSTGTSGGVKLQETQYF
TRBV7-7	TRBD1	TRBJ2-5	TGTGCCAGCAGCTTAGCGCCGGGACAGGGGTTCGAGACCCAGTACTTC	CASSLAPGQGFETQYF
TRBV19	NA	TRBJ2-3	TGTGCCAGTAGTATGGCGGGGCTCACAGATACGCAGTATTTT	CASSMAGLTDTQYF
TRBV5-6	TRBD2	TRBJ2-5	TGTGCCAGCAGCGTTGGGACTAGCGGGGGGCAAGAGACCCAGTACTTC	CASSVGTSGGQETQYF
TRBV11-2	NA	TRBJ1-2	TGTGCCAGCAGCTTAGTATCCCAGGGGACCTATGGCTACACCTTC	CASSLVSQGTYGYTF
TRBV5-4	TRBD1	TRBJ1-1	TGTGCCAGCGCCCTTACAGGGGACGCGAACACTGAAGCTTTCTTT	CASALTGDANTEAFF
TRBV5-3	TRBD2	TRBJ2-7	TGTGCCAGAAGCTTGGATCCGGCGGGAGGGGAGAACGAGCAGTACTTC	CARSLDPAGGENEQYF
TRBV19	TRBD2	TRBJ2-2	TGTGCCAGTATTCCGGGAGGGACGACGAACACCGGGGAGCTGTTTTTT	CASIPGGTTNTGELFF
TRBV9	TRBD2	TRBJ2-1	TGTGCCAGCAGCGTGACCCAGCGGGGGGGGTACAATGAGCAGTTCTTC	CASSVTQRGGYNEQFF
TRBV5-6	NA	TRBJ2-2	TGTGCCAGCACACGAATAGGACAGAACACCGGGGAGCTGTTTTTT	CASTRIGQNTGELFF
TRBV2	TRBD1	TRBJ1-5	TGTGCCAGCAGTGGACAGGGGAACAATCAGCCCCAGCATTTT	CASSGQGNNQPQHF
TRBV7-9	TRBD1	TRBJ1-5	TGTGCCAGCAGCTCAGACGGGACAGGAAATCAGCCCCAGCATTTT	CASSSDGTGNQPQHF
TRBV4-3	TRBD2	TRBJ2-5	TGCGCCAGCAGCCAGGACACTAGCGGGGAGGGGGAGACCCAGTACTTC	CASSQDTSGEGETQYF
TRBV2	TRBD1	TRBJ2-7	TGTGCCAGCAGCTCCGGGACAGGGGGCACCAGGACCTCCTACGAGCAGTACTTC	CASSSGTGGTRTSYEQYF
TRBV7-8	NA	TRBJ1-5	TGTGCCAGCAGCGCCGGGGGACGGCAGGGAAATCAGCCCCAGCATTTT	CASSAGGRQGNQPQHF
TRBV7-9	TRBD1	TRBJ1-3	TGTGCCAGCAGCCGCCGGGACAGAAACCCTGGAAACACCATATATTTT	CASSRRDRNPGNTIYF
TRBV11-1	NA	TRBJ1-1	TGTGCCAGCAGCTTAGAACCCGACGGGTTGAACACTGAAGCTTTCTTT	CASSLEPDGLNTEAFF
TRBV29-1	NA	TRBJ2-5	TGCAGCGTTGATAGGCGGGTGGCAATCAAGCAAGAGACCCAGTACTTC	CSVDRRVAIKQETQYF
TRBV27	TRBD2	TRBJ2-1	TGTGCCACCAATGTTGGGACTAGCGGGGGGGTGGTGGTCTTC	CATNVGTSGGVVVF
TRBV30	NA	TRBJ1-1	TGTGCCTGGATCTCCGGGGGAACTGAAGCTTTCTTT	CAWISGGTEAFF
TRBV30	NA	TRBJ1-4	TGTGCCTGGAGTGCCGCCTCAGGGCAGGGGAATTGGGAACTGTTTTTT	CAWSAASGQGNWELFF
TRBV4-3	TRBD1	TRBJ1-6	TGCGCCAGCAGCCAGGCCGACAGGGCCTATAATTCACCCCTCCACTTT	CASSQADRAYNSPLHF
TRBV5-6	TRBD2	TRBJ2-5	TGTGCCAGCAGCTCCTCTGGACTAGCGGTCTCACAAGAGACCCAGTACTTC	CASSSSGLAVSQETQYF
TRBV7-2	NA	TRBJ2-2	TGTGCCAGCAGCTTAAACAGGCCCGGGGAGCTGTTTTTT	CASSLNRPGELFF
TRBV2	NA	TRBJ2-1	TGTGCCAGCAGTGAGGGGGGACTTGGGAATGAGCAGTTCTTC	CASSEGGLGNEQFF
TRBV2	TRBD1	TRBJ2-3	TGTGCCAGCAGTGAAGCGCTTCGGAGAGGACAGGCTGGTGAAGATACGCAGTATTTT	CASSEALRRGQAGEDTQYF
TRBV19	TRBD1	TRBJ1-2	TGTGCCAGTAGTATGAGGCAGGGGGAATGGTACGGCTACACCTTC	CASSMRQGEWYGYTF
TRBV18	NA	TRBJ1-5	TGTGCCAGCTCCCAGGGAGGAGGAGTCAATCAGCCCCAGCATTTT	CASSQGGGVNQPQHF
TRBV5-1	TRBD1	TRBJ1-6	TGCGCCAGCAGCCCAGGGGACAGGGGGCTAGGGAAAATCCACTTT	CASSPGDRGLGKIHF
TRBV6-1	TRBD2	TRBJ2-7	TGTGCCAGCAATTTATGGAGCGGGAGCTCCTACGAGCAGTACTTC	CASNLWSGSSYEQYF
TRBV19	TRBD2	TRBJ2-1	TGTGCTACAGACAATAGCGGGGGGGCCGATGAGCAGTTCTTC	CATDNSGGADEQFF
TRBV29-1	NA	TRBJ2-7	TGCAGCGTTGTCTCCGCCTACGAGCAGTACTTC	CSVVSAYEQYF
TRBV7-2	NA	TRBJ2-1	TGTGCCAGCAGCGGTACAGATGCTCGGTCCTACAATGAGCAGTTCTTC	CASSGTDARSYNEQFF
TRBV4-3	TRBD2	TRBJ2-5	TGCGCCAGCAGCCAAGCGAGCGGGGGCCCGACAGAGACCCAGTACTTC	CASSQASGGPTETQYF
TRBV4-3	TRBD2	TRBJ2-3	TGCGCCAGCAGCCAAGACGATGGGACTAGCGGGGGTGCAGATACGCAGTATTTT	CASSQDDGTSGGADTQYF
TRBV11-2	TRBD1	TRBJ1-1	TGTGCCAGCAGCCGACAGGGCAGGGTGGACACTGAAGCTTTCTTT	CASSRQGRVDTEAFF
TRBV4-1	NA	TRBJ2-1	TGCGCCAGCAGCCAAGGGGTTATTTGGGCCAATGAGCAGTTCTTC	CASSQGVIWANEQFF
TRBV7-2	TRBD1	TRBJ2-1	TGTGCCAGCAGCCGATCCGGGACAGGGGTCCTCAATGAGCAGTTCTTC	CASSRSGTGVLNEQFF
TRBV19	TRBD2	TRBJ2-1	TGTGCCAGTAGTATTAAAGGGACTAGCGGATATAGCCTCTCCAATGAGCAGTTCTTC	CASSIKGTSGYSLSNEQFF
TRBV19	TRBD2	TRBJ2-1	TGTGCCAGTACGGATAGCGGGAGTCCCTACAATGAGCAGTTCTTC	CASTDSGSPYNEQFF
TRBV28	NA	TRBJ2-7	TGTGCCAGCAGGACGTGGGGGGACAGTATGTACGAGCAGTACTTC	CASRTWGDSMYEQYF
TRBV7-8	TRBD1	TRBJ2-7	TGTGCCAGCAGCCCGAACATGCAGGGACAGCTAACCTACGAGCAGTACTTC	CASSPNMQGQLTYEQYF
TRBV7-9	TRBD2	TRBJ2-2	TGTGCCAGCAGCCCGGGGGGGTCCCGCGAGGGGCTGTTTTTT	CASSPGGSREGLFF
TRBV7-9	NA	TRBJ2-5	TGTGCCAGCAGCTTCTCTCTGATCCCAGGAGAGACCCAGTACTTC	CASSFSLIPGETQYF
TRBV4-3	NA	TRBJ1-1	TGCGCCAGCAGTCCCCGACTTGGCCCTGGAGTGGGCACTGAAGCTTTCTTT	CASSPRLGPGVGTEAFF
TRBV6-4	TRBD2	TRBJ2-1	TGTGCCAGCAGTGACCCCTCTAGCGGGAGCAATGAGCAGTTCTTC	CASSDPSSGSNEQFF
TRBV10-3	TRBD2	TRBJ2-7	TGTGCCATCAGTGTTGTAGCGGGGGCCTCCTACGAGCAGTACTTC	CAISVVAGASYEQYF
TRBV6-6	TRBD2	TRBJ2-3	TGTGCCAGCAGTTTAGGGCTAGCGGGAGCCGCAGATACGCAGTATTTT	CASSLGLAGAADTQYF
TRBV6-1	NA	TRBJ1-5	TGTGCCAGCAGTGAATTCCCCCAACAGCCCCAGCATTTT	CASSEFPQQPQHF